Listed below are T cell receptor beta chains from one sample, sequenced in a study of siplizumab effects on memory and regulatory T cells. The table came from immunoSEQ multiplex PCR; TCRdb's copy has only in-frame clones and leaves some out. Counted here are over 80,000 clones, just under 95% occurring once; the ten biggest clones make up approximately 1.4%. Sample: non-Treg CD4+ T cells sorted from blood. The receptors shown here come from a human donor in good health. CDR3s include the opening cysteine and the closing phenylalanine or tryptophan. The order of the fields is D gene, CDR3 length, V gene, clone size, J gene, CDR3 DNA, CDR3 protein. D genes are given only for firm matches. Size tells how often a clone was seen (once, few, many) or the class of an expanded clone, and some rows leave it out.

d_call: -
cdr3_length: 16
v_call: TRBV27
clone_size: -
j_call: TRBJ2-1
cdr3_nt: TGTGCCAGCAGTTTATTTATTAGCGTGGAATACAATGAGCAGTTCTTC
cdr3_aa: CASSLFISVEYNEQFF

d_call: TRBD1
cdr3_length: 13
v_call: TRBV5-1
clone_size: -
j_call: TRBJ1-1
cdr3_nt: TGCGCCAGCAAAGTTCAGGGGGGCACTGAAGCTTTCTTT
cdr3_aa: CASKVQGGTEAFF

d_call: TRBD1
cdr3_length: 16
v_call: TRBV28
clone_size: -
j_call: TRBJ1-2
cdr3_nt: TGTGCCAGCAGTAAACAGGGGGCTCCCAGCGCCGCTGGCTACACCTTC
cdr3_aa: CASSKQGAPSAAGYTF

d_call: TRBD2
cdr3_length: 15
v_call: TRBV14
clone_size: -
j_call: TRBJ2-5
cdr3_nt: TGTGCCAGCAGTCCACTAGCGGGAGTTGGGGAGACCCAGTACTTC
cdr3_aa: CASSPLAGVGETQYF

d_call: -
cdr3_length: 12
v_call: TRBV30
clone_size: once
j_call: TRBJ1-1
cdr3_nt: TGTGCCTGGATTAGGGAGAACACTGAAGCTTTCTTT
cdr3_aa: CAWIRENTEAFF

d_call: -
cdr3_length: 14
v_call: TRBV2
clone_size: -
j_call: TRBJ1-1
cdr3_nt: TGTGCCAGCATAACCTCCGGGGGGAACACTGAAGCTTTCTTT
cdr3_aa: CASITSGGNTEAFF

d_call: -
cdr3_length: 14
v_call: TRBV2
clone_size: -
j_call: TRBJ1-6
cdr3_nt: TGTGCCAGCGGCCGAGGGACCGCTAATTCACCCCTCCACTTT
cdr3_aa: CASGRGTANSPLHF

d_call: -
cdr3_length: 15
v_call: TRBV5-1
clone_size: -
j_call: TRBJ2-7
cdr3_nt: TGCGCCAGCAGCTTGGCCGGCGGCAGCACGTACGAGCAGTACTTC
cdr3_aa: CASSLAGGSTYEQYF

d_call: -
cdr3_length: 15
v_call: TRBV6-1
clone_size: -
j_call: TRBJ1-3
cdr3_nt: TGTGCCAGCAGTGAAGCCTTAAACTCTGGAAACACCATATATTTT
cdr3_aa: CASSEALNSGNTIYF

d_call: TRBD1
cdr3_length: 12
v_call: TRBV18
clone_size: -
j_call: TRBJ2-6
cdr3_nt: TGTGCCAGCTCACGGGACAGGTCGTCTCTGACTTTC
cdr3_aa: CASSRDRSSLTF

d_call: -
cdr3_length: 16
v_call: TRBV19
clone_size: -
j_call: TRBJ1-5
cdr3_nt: TGTGCCAGTAGGGAAATGGGGGAGGGAGGCAATCAGCCCCAGCATTTT
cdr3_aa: CASREMGEGGNQPQHF

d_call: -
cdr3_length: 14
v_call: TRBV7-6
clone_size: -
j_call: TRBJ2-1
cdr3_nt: TGTGCCAGCAGCTTAGCGGTCCGGAACAATGAGCAGTTCTTC
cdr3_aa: CASSLAVRNNEQFF

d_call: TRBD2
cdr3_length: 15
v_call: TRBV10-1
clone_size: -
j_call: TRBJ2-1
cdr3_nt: TGCGCCAGCCAACCCGGGACTAGCGGCAACAATGAGCAGTTCTTC
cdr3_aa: CASQPGTSGNNEQFF

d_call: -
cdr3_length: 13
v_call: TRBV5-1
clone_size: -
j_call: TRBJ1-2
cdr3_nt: TGCGCCAGCAGCTTGGTTAGTCCGGTTGGCTACACCTTC
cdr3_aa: CASSLVSPVGYTF

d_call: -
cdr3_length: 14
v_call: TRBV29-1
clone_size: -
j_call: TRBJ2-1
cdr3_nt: TGCAGCGTTGACAGGGGTTATTCCTACAATGAGCAGTTCTTC
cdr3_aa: CSVDRGYSYNEQFF

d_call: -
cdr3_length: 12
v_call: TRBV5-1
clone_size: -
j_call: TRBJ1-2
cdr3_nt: TGCGCCAGCAGCGGGGACGTGGCAGGCTACACCTTC
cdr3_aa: CASSGDVAGYTF

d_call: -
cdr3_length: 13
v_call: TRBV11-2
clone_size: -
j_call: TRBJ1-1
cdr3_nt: TGTGCCAGCAGCTTAGCCATGAACACTGAAGCTTTCTTT
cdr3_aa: CASSLAMNTEAFF

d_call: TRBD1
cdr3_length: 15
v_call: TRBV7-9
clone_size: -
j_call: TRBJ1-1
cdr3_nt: TGTGCCAGCAGCTTAGGGACAGGGTTTAGCACTGAAGCTTTCTTT
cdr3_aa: CASSLGTGFSTEAFF

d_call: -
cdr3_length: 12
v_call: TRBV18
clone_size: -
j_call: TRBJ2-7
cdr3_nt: TGTGCCAGCTCACCACCGGGGGGCGAGCAGTACTTC
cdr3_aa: CASSPPGGEQYF

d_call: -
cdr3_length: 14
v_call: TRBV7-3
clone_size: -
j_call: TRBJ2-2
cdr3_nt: TGTGCCAGCAGCTCACACAGGAGGACCGGGGAGCTGTTTTTT
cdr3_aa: CASSSHRRTGELFF

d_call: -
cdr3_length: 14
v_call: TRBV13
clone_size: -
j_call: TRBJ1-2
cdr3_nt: TGTGCCAGCAGCCCAAGCAGGGGAACTTATGGCTACACCTTC
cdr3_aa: CASSPSRGTYGYTF

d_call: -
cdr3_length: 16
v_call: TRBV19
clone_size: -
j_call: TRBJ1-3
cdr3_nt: TGTGCCAGTGAAAGATGGGACGGACCTTCTGGAAACACCATATATTTT
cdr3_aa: CASERWDGPSGNTIYF

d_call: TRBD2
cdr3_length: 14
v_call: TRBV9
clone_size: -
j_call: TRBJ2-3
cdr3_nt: TGTGCCAGCAGCCCCGGGACTAGCGCAGATACGCAGTATTTT
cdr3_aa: CASSPGTSADTQYF

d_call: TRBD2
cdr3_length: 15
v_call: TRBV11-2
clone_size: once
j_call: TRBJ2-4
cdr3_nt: TGTGCCAGCAGCTCGGGTACTAGCGGGAGGATTAGGGTGTACTTC
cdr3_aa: CASSSGTSGRIRVYF

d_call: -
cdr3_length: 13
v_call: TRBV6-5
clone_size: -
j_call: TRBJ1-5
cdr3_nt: TGTGCCAGTCGGGGAACTCTTAATCAGCCCCAGCATTTT
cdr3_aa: CASRGTLNQPQHF

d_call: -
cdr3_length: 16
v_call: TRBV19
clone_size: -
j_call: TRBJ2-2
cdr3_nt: TGTGCCAGTTTATCTAGGTCCACTAGAGACACCGGGGAGCTGTTTTTT
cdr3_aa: CASLSRSTRDTGELFF

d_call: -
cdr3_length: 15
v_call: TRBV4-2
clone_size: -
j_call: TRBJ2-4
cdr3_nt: TGTGCCAGCAGCCAGGACAGAGGAGCCAAAAACATTCAGTACTTC
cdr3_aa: CASSQDRGAKNIQYF

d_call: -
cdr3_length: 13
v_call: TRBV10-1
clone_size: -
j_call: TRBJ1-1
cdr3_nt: TGCGCCAGCAGTCATCAGAAATACACTGAAGCTTTCTTT
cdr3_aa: CASSHQKYTEAFF

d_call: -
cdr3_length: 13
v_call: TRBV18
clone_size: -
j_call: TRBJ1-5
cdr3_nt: TGTGCCAGCTCGCGGACAGCTGGACAGCCCCAGCATTTT
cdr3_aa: CASSRTAGQPQHF

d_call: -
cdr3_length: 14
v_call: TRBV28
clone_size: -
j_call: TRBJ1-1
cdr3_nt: TGTGCCAGCAGTTTACAATCGGTGAACACTGAAGCTTTCTTT
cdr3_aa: CASSLQSVNTEAFF

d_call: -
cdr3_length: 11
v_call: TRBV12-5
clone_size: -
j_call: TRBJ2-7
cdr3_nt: TGTGCTGCACTAGGGAGCCCCGAGCAGTACTTC
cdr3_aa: CAALGSPEQYF

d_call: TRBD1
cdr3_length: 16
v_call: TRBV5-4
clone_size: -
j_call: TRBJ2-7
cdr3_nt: TGTGCCAGCAGCCCGGTTCCGGGGACAGGGTCCTACGAGCAGTACTTC
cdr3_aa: CASSPVPGTGSYEQYF

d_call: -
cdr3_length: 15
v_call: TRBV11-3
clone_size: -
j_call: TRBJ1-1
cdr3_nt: TGTGCCAGCAGCTTAGATGGGGGTGGGGACACTGAAGCTTTCTTT
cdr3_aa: CASSLDGGGDTEAFF